The clone carrying this TCR beta chain was recorded a few times. Its antigen is as yet unknown. The study sampled nominally healthy donors, though unrecorded immune exposures were likely. The entry originates in a study of cytomegalovirus exposure and HLA in healthy donors. Findings and limits, study-wide: Some V segments could not be told apart, so they were left out, TRBV6-2 and TRBV6-3 among them.

CDR1 and CDR2 from the germline V gene are MNHNY and SVGAGI (reference sequence). The CDR3 loop spans 14 amino acids. The V end lost 0 bases, the J end lost 4 bases, and 7 bases lay between the germline ends. The PCR had 60 Vbeta and 13 Jbeta primers. Original data processing: A later analysis counted 65 million to 80 million unique TCR beta chains, about 11 million shared. The protocol was immunoSEQ multiplex PCR, while the TCRdb copy is restricted to in-frame clones and leaves out a portion. V and J calls plus clone size are reproduced from that table; the DNA served to infer D and trimming. This sample has fewer than 150,000 clones, with over 70% found just once.

The TCR was taken from a male donor in good health and CMV-seronegative. The rearrangement uses TRBV6-6 and TRBJ1-5; D is undetermined. Input material: PBMCs. DNA of the CDR3: TGTGCCAGCAGTTACTCGGTGAGAAATCAGCCCCAGCATTTT. Its translation: CASSYSVRNQPQHF.